The present T cell receptor (beta chain) was sequenced within a study of CD8+ T cells in alopecia areata. The CDR3 totals 16 residues. V was pared by 0 bases and J by 0 bases, with 9 bases between. CDR1 and CDR2 (germline): KGHSH, LQKENI. Only a few counts were recorded for this clone. Reverse transcription of extracted RNA yielded cDNA, which provided the sequencing template. Clones were sequenced by immunoSEQ multiplex PCR, and TCRdb holds only the in-frame ones, with some missing. The top ten hold 17% of the sample, which has around 61,000 clones, roughly half seen once. The sequencing used CD8+ T cells sorted from blood, collected at week 0. The chain carries TRBV18 and TRBJ2-4, with D tentatively TRBD2 (5 bases). The sequence was collected from a human donor with alopecia areata. Here the CDR3 reads CASSPPEGEAKNIQYF. For the CDR3, the DNA is TGTGCCAGCTCACCACCAGAGGGTGAAGCCAAAAACATTCAGTACTTC.